This T cell receptor beta chain comes out of a study of cytomegalovirus exposure and HLA in healthy donors. Notes on the study in general: Presence/absence analyses rested on an assumption that sequencing depth was roughly uniform across donors. In a later analysis, productive TCRs from donors in an Asian-associated ancestry cluster reportedly carried fewer N-insertions than the cohort mean. V- and J-gene trimming in TCR beta was tied to a missense DCLRE1C variant by an analysis performed later.

60 Vbeta and 13 Jbeta primers were used in PCR. Profiled with immunoSEQ multiplex PCR; TCRdb holds only in-frame clones, not every one. The sample has about 160,000 clones; 70% to 80% are singletons. Germline V CDR1 and CDR2: SNHLY, FYNNEI. Trimming left V 5 bases short and J 0 bases short, with 8 bases between. The CDR3 has 13 residues. Regarding this clone: Antigen: not known.

The TCR comes from a man aged 35 to 55 in good health and CMV-seronegative. V usage is TRBV2 and J usage is TRBJ2-7; perhaps TRBD2 as D (6 bases). The source material was PBMCs. The CDR3 sequence: CASSSSVSYEQYV. DNA for the CDR3: TGTGCCAGCAGTTCTAGCGTCTCCTACGAGCAGTACGTC.